This paragraph reports one TCR beta chain. Sequencing used immunoSEQ multiplex PCR; TCRdb keeps in-frame clones, though not all of them. The data contain about 55,000 clones, roughly 83% of them singletons. This specimen comes from a study of OX40 agonist ivuxolimab in advanced cancers. Study context: Ivuxolimab is an agonistic anti-OX40 (CD134) antibody, and patients were treated with it. Allowance was made for prior anti-PD-1, anti-PD-L1 or anti-CTLA-4 therapy, and 40% to 45% had some.

Patients were excluded for autoimmune disease history or systemic immunosuppression. Between the trimmed V and J ends, which lost 3 bases and 1 base, there was a span of 6 bases. Germline lookup yields CDR1 ENHRY and CDR2 SYGVKD. The CDR3 length is 14 residues. This material consisted of CD4+ or CD8+ T cells sorted from blood, taken in a trial of the OX40 agonist ivuxolimab. The rearrangement links TRBV10-3 to TRBJ2-2; D is uncertain. The TCR was taken from an adult with an advanced solid tumor such as melanoma, head and neck, liver or kidney cancer. CDR3 sequence reads: CAISETGNTGELFF. In DNA, the CDR3 is TGTGCCATCAGTGAAACCGGGAACACCGGGGAGCTGTTTTTT.